Each of the 2 T cell receptor beta chains below was sequenced from the same sample in a study of cytomegalovirus exposure and HLA in healthy donors (dated by TCRdb to the late 2010s). Library preparation employed the immunoSEQ multiplex PCR assay. For the multiplex PCR, a mixture combining 60 forward primers for TCR Vbeta segments and 13 reverse primers for TCR Jbeta segments was used. TCRdb limited this immuneACCESS table to in-frame rearrangements with V and J called. A share of clones is missing; checked studies link under half to unresolved V genes, and the rest is unexplained. The sample table records around 180,000 clones; over 80% of these occur just once. The top ten hold approximately 1.2% of the sample. The sequencing sample was made of PBMCs. These receptors were collected from a boy between 2 and 10 years old in good health and CMV-seronegative.

The genes are TRBV7-9 and TRBJ2-3; TRBD1 agrees at 9 bases. Germline V lookup: CDR1 SEHNR, CDR2 FQNEAQ (reference sequence). The CDR3 is 15 residues long. V lost 3 bases to trimming and J lost 1 base; unmatched junction nucleotides: 2. CDR3 in amino acids: CASSLGQGGTDTQYF. Here the CDR3 DNA reads TGTGCCAGCAGCTTGGGACAGGGCGGCACAGATACGCAGTATTTT.

The chain couples TRBV6-1 to TRBJ1-4, with TRBD1 identical over 7 bases. Germline-derived CDR1 and CDR2 are MNHNS and SASEGT. There are 14 residues in the CDR3. V gave up 6 bases and J gave up 3 bases; unmatched junction bases: 4. In nucleotides, the CDR3 is TGTGCCAGCAGAATCGGACAGGCTAATGAAAAACTGTTTTTT. It encodes CASRIGQANEKLFF.